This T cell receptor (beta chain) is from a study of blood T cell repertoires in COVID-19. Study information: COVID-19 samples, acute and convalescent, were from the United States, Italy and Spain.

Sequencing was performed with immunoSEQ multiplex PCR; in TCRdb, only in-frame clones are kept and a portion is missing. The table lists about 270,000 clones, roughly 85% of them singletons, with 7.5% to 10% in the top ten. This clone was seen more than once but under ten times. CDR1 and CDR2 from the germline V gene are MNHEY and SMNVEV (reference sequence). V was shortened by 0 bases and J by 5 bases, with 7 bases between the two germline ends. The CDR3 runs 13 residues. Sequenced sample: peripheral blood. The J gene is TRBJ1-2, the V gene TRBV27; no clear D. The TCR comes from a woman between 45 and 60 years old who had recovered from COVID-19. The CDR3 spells CASSLSGRYGYTF. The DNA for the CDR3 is TGTGCCAGCAGTTTATCGGGCAGATATGGCTACACCTTC.